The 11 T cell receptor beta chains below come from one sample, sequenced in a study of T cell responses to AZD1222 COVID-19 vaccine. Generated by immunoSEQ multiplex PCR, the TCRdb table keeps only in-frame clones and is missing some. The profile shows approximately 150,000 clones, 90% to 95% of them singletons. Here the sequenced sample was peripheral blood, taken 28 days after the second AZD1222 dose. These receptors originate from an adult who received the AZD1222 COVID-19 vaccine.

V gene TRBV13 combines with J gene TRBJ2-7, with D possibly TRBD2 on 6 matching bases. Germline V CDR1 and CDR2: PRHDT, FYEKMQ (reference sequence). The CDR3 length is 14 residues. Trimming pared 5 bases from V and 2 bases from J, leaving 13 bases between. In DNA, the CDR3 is TGTGCCAGCAGCGCAGGGACTGGCGCCTACGAGCAGTACTTC. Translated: CASSAGTGAYEQYF.

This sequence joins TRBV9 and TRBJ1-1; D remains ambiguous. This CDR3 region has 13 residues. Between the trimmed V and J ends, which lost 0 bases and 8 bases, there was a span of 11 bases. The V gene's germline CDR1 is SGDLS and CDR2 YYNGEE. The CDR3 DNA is TGTGCCAGCAGCGTAGCTGAAAGGGTGGAAGCTTTCTTT. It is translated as CASSVAERVEAFF.

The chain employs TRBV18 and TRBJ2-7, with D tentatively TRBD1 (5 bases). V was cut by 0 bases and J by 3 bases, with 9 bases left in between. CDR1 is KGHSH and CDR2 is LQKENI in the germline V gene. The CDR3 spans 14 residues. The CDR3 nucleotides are TGTGCCAGCTCACCACCGAACAGGAACTACGAGCAGTACTTC. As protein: CASSPPNRNYEQYF.

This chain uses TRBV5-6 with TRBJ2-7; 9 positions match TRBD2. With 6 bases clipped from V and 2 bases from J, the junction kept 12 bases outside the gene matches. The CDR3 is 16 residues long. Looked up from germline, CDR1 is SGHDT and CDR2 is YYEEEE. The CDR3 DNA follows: TGTGCCAGCACCCCGATGGGGCGGGAGGGTACCTACGAGCAGTACTTC. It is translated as CASTPMGREGTYEQYF. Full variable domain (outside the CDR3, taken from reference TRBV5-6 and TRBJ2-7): DAGVTQSPTHLIKTRGQQVTLRCSPKSGHDTVSWYQQALGQGPQFIFQYYEEEERQRGNFPDRFSGHQFPNYSSELNVNALLLGDSALYLCASTPMGREGTYEQYFGPGTRLTVT.

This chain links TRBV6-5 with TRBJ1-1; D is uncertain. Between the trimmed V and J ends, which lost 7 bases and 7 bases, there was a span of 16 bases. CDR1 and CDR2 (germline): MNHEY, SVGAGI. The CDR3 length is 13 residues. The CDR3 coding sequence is TGTGCCAGCACCAAGTGGGGTTCGGGTGAAGCTTTCTTT. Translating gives CASTKWGSGEAFF.

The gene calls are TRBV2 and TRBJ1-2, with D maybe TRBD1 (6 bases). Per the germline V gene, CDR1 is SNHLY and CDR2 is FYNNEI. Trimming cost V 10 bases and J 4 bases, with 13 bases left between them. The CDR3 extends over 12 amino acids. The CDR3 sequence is CATGGGFYGYTF. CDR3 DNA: TGTGCCACAGGTGGGGGCTTCTATGGCTACACCTTC.

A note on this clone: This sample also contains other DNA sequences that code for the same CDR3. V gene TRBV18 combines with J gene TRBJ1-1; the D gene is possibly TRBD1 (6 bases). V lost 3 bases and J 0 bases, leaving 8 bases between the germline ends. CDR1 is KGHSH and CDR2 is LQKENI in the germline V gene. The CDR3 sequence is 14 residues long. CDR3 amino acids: CASSPDRLNTEAFF. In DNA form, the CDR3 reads TGTGCCAGCTCACCGGACAGATTGAACACTGAAGCTTTCTTT.

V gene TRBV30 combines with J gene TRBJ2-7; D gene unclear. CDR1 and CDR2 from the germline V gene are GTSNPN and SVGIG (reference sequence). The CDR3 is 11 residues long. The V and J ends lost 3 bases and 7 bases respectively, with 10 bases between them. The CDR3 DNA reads TGTGCCTGGAGAGGATACGGAGAGCAGTACTTC. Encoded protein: CAWRGYGEQYF.

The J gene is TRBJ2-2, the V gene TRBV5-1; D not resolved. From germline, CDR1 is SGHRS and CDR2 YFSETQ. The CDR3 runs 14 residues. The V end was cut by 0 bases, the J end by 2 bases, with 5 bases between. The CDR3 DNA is TGCGCCAGCAGCTTGGCCGGAAACACCGGGGAGCTGTTTTTT. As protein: CASSLAGNTGELFF.

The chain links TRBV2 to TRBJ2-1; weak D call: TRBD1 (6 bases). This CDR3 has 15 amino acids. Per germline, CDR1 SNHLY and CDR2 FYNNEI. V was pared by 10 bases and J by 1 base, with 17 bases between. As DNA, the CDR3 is TGTGCCACCAAGTACAGGGAAGAATCCTACAATGAGCAGTTCTTC. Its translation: CATKYREESYNEQFF.

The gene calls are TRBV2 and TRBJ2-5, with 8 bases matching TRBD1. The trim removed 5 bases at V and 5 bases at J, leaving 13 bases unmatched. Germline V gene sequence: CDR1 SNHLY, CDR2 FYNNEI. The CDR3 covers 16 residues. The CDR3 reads CASSRGPGQGTETQYF. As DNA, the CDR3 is TGTGCCAGCAGTAGAGGGCCCGGACAGGGCACGGAGACCCAGTACTTC.